The clone carrying this T cell receptor (beta chain) was counted between two and nine times. Its antigen is not identified. This entry belongs to a study of T cells in Graves' hyperthyroidism and ophthalmopathy. Overall study findings and caveats: Using 13 V-J features, a model discriminated ophthalmopathy from stable hyperthyroidism.

Trimming pared 0 bases from V and 4 bases from J, leaving 7 bases between. The CDR3 covers 13 residues. The germline V gene has CDR1 MNHEY and CDR2 SVGAGI. Diagnoses were established using clinical symptoms, serum thyroxine and TRAb, thyroid ultrasound and orbital computed tomography. Isolation of PBMCs was performed on approximately 10 ml fresh peripheral blood. Researchers amplified the TCR beta CDR3 regions from RNA transcripts. Carried out on the TCR CDR3, a first-round RT-PCR used the HTBI primer set. TCRdb re-analysed the multiplex PCR reads in MiXCR, keeping a single row per CDR3 protein. Among about 840,000 distinct CDR3 sequences, about two fifths were seen once, and the ten largest hold roughly 8.3%.

V gene TRBV6-5 combines with J gene TRBJ2-7; D is unresolved. Sample: blood. The TCR sequence derives from a man in his late teens or twenties with Graves' hyperthyroidism. The CDR3 loop is CASSYSRAYEQYF. In DNA form, the CDR3 reads TGTGCCAGCAGTTACTCTCGGGCTTACGAGCAGTACTTC.